This paragraph reports one T cell receptor beta chain. Its target is not known. One end of the junction is discordant with germline, which a read error may explain. Amplifying from RNA transcripts, the study obtained TCR beta CDR3 regions. HTBI primers were employed in first-round RT-PCR, then a second-round multiplex PCR followed. MiXCR, run by TCRdb on the multiplex PCR reads, gives a single entry per CDR3 protein. The sample gives 45,000 to 60,000 distinct CDR3 sequences, roughly 46% of which show up once; over 3.5% is in the top ten. This sample was included in a study of Graves' ophthalmopathy and Graves' hyperthyroidism. The overall study: Investigators collected peripheral blood at initial diagnosis, before any treatment was given. Broader study findings: Sensitivity of about 91% and specificity of around 80% were achieved when a 13-signature model separated ophthalmopathy from stable hyperthyroidism.

Germline values: CDR1 LNHDA, CDR2 SQIVND (reference sequence). This CDR3 spans 14 amino acids. The rearrangement uses TRBV19 and TRBJ1-6; a weak D match, TRBD1 (6 bases). This clonotype originated in an adult woman with Graves' ophthalmopathy. Sequenced: peripheral blood. CDR3 DNA sequence: TGTGCCAGCAGTACGGACAGCTATGATCCACCCCTCCGCTTT. This codes for CASSTDSYDPPLRF.